This T cell receptor beta chain was sequenced for a study of T cells in tumors and immune-related adverse events. Some clones are missing from TCRdb's copy, which holds only in-frame ones; the method was immunoSEQ multiplex PCR. The table has several thousand clones, around 95% seen once; the top ten hold 2% to 2.5%. V lost 10 bases to trimming and J lost 3 bases, with 12 bases between them. The CDR3 consists of 13 residues. Germline assignment: CDR1 WNHNN and CDR2 SYGVQD (reference sequence). This receptor was obtained from a female donor with metastatic renal cell carcinoma. This sequence joins TRBV10-1 and TRBJ2-2, with a tentative D call TRBD2 (5 bases). Sequenced here: lymph node tissue, sampled from a patient treated with anti-PD-1 therapy. The CDR3 here is CATGPGDTGELFF. The DNA for the CDR3 is TGCGCCACCGGACCCGGGGACACCGGGGAGCTGTTTTTT.